This T cell receptor (beta chain) was identified during a study of T cells in Graves' hyperthyroidism and ophthalmopathy. This CDR3 region has 16 residues. Trimming left V 3 bases short and J 2 bases short, with 17 bases between. This clonotype was picked up a small number of times. Among the patients, aged 18 to 65, hyperthyroidism was newly diagnosed and had lasted under 2 months. RNA transcripts yielded amplified TCR beta CDR3 regions. The HTBI primer set was used in a first-round RT-PCR of the TCR CDR3. TCRdb called the multiplex PCR reads again in MiXCR, with one record for every CDR3 protein. The sample has about 290,000 distinct CDR3 sequences, approximately 14% seen once.

This receptor was identified in a woman between 40 and 55 years old with Graves' hyperthyroidism. What was sequenced was blood. This chain joins TRBV12-3 or TRBV12-4 and TRBJ2-7; D remains ambiguous. CDR3 nucleotide sequence: TGTGCCAGCAGTTTCGGGTTTGCCGGAGCACCCTACGAGCAGTACTTC. It encodes CASSFGFAGAPYEQYF.